This T cell receptor (beta chain) comes out of a study of blood T cell repertoires in COVID-19. Background on the study: The study drew acute and convalescent COVID-19 samples from the United States, Italy and Spain.

V lost 0 bases and J lost 4, with 10 bases in between. Germline V CDR1 and CDR2: SGHRS, YFSETQ. The CDR3 runs 14 residues. Seattle patients were enrolled during active infection and followed longitudinally. Original processing notes: Counts of nucleated cells, estimated from reference gene primer amplification, were obtained. The protocol was immunoSEQ multiplex PCR, while the TCRdb copy is restricted to in-frame clones and leaves out a portion. D and trimming come from the DNA, and the V and J calls and clone size come from that table. Of nearly 110,000 clones listed, around 80% are singletons. The clonotype comes from a man at least 80 years old with COVID-19, enrolled during active disease. Sample: peripheral blood. The chain links TRBV5-1 to TRBJ1-1; no definite D call. For the CDR3, the DNA is TGCGCCAGCAGCTTGGCCGCGGGGAGCACTGAAGCTTTCTTT. Protein sequence: CASSLAAGSTEAFF.